This section outlines one T cell receptor (beta chain) sequence together with its context. This clonotype occurred many times. Its antigen is still unknown. The DNA is omitted, as the CDR3 cannot be located on it reliably, and the CDR3 follows TCRdb's listing. This entry is derived from a study of T cells after yellow fever vaccination (dated by TCRdb to between 2018 and 2020). For the wider study: The SMART-Seq v4 Ultra Low Input RNA kit was used to prepare libraries from fractions with low cell numbers. To follow T-cell clones before and after both primary and booster YFV17D yellow fever vaccination, bulk TCR alpha and beta repertoires underwent longitudinal sequencing. Two healthy male donors, one aged 18 to 30 and one aged 30 to 39 years, were included in the cohort. Bulk PBMC replicates and cell subsets were isolated from blood drawn at multiple timepoints before and after both primary and secondary immunization. What the work shows at the level of the full study, not this receptor alone: Computational filtering was required because FACS-sorted repertoires could contain abundant contaminating clonotypes from the bulk population. A small share of clonotypes occurred in both CD4 and CD8 compartments, likely arising from convergent recombination. Compared with the primary T-cell response, the secondary T-cell response was weaker but faster, peaking on day 5 rather than day 15. The study included only two donors, which limits how far the findings can be generalized. After the booster, most clones that had expanded after primary vaccination were detected again (over 95% of CD4 and roughly nine tenths of CD8), suggesting broad maintenance of memory.

TCR cDNA was synthesized by 5'RACE template switching, which introduced a universal primer site and unique molecular identifiers. cDNA synthesis was primed from both the TCR alpha and TCR beta constant segments. Two PCR steps were used to amplify libraries, with sample barcodes and sequencing adapters being added in the second step. Sequencing of libraries was performed on Illumina HiSeq 2500 (2x100 bp) or NovaSeq (2x150 bp). The authors' pipeline ran thus. MIGEC handled demultiplexing of reads and collapsing into UMI consensus sequences, while MiXCR performed V(D)J alignment. Clonotypes responding to the vaccine were identified with edgeR on replicate PBMC samples, with the criteria of FDR below 0.01 and a log2 fold change above 5 up to day 15. CD4 or CD8 identity was assigned to each bulk clonotype according to whether the clonotype was present at higher abundance in the sequenced CD4 repertoire or the sequenced CD8 repertoire. In-frame beta chains were kept once TCRdb had trimmed the public reads at Q25 with fastp and called clones with MiXCR. All rows with the same CDR3 protein become a single entry with the most common DNA and genes. None of the V and J calls come from the authors' own analysis; TCRdb made them. In this sample the table shows more than 95,000 distinct CDR3 sequences, 7.2% of which occur a single time. In total, the top ten clones hold around 2.6% of the sample.

The sample's treatment or condition label, decoded: live attenuated yellow fever vaccine strain. PBMCs were isolated from peripheral blood using a standard Ficoll-Paque protocol. Dynabeads CD4 and CD8 positive selection kits were used to isolate CD4 and CD8 T-cell fractions. RNA was extracted with TriZol from bulk PBMCs, CD4 and CD8 fractions, and dextramer-positive and dextramer-negative fractions. The material sequenced was CD4+ T cells sorted from PBMCs, taken roughly 46 days after the first yellow fever vaccination. This sequence was found in a man aged 18 to 29 who received the YFV17D yellow fever vaccine.

The CDR3 reads as follows: CASSFGSGSPDRYF. This chain is built from TRBV12-3 or TRBV12-4 and TRBJ2-4; the table names TRBD1, a call not compared with the DNA. The CDR3, cysteine through phenylalanine, is 14 amino acids long.